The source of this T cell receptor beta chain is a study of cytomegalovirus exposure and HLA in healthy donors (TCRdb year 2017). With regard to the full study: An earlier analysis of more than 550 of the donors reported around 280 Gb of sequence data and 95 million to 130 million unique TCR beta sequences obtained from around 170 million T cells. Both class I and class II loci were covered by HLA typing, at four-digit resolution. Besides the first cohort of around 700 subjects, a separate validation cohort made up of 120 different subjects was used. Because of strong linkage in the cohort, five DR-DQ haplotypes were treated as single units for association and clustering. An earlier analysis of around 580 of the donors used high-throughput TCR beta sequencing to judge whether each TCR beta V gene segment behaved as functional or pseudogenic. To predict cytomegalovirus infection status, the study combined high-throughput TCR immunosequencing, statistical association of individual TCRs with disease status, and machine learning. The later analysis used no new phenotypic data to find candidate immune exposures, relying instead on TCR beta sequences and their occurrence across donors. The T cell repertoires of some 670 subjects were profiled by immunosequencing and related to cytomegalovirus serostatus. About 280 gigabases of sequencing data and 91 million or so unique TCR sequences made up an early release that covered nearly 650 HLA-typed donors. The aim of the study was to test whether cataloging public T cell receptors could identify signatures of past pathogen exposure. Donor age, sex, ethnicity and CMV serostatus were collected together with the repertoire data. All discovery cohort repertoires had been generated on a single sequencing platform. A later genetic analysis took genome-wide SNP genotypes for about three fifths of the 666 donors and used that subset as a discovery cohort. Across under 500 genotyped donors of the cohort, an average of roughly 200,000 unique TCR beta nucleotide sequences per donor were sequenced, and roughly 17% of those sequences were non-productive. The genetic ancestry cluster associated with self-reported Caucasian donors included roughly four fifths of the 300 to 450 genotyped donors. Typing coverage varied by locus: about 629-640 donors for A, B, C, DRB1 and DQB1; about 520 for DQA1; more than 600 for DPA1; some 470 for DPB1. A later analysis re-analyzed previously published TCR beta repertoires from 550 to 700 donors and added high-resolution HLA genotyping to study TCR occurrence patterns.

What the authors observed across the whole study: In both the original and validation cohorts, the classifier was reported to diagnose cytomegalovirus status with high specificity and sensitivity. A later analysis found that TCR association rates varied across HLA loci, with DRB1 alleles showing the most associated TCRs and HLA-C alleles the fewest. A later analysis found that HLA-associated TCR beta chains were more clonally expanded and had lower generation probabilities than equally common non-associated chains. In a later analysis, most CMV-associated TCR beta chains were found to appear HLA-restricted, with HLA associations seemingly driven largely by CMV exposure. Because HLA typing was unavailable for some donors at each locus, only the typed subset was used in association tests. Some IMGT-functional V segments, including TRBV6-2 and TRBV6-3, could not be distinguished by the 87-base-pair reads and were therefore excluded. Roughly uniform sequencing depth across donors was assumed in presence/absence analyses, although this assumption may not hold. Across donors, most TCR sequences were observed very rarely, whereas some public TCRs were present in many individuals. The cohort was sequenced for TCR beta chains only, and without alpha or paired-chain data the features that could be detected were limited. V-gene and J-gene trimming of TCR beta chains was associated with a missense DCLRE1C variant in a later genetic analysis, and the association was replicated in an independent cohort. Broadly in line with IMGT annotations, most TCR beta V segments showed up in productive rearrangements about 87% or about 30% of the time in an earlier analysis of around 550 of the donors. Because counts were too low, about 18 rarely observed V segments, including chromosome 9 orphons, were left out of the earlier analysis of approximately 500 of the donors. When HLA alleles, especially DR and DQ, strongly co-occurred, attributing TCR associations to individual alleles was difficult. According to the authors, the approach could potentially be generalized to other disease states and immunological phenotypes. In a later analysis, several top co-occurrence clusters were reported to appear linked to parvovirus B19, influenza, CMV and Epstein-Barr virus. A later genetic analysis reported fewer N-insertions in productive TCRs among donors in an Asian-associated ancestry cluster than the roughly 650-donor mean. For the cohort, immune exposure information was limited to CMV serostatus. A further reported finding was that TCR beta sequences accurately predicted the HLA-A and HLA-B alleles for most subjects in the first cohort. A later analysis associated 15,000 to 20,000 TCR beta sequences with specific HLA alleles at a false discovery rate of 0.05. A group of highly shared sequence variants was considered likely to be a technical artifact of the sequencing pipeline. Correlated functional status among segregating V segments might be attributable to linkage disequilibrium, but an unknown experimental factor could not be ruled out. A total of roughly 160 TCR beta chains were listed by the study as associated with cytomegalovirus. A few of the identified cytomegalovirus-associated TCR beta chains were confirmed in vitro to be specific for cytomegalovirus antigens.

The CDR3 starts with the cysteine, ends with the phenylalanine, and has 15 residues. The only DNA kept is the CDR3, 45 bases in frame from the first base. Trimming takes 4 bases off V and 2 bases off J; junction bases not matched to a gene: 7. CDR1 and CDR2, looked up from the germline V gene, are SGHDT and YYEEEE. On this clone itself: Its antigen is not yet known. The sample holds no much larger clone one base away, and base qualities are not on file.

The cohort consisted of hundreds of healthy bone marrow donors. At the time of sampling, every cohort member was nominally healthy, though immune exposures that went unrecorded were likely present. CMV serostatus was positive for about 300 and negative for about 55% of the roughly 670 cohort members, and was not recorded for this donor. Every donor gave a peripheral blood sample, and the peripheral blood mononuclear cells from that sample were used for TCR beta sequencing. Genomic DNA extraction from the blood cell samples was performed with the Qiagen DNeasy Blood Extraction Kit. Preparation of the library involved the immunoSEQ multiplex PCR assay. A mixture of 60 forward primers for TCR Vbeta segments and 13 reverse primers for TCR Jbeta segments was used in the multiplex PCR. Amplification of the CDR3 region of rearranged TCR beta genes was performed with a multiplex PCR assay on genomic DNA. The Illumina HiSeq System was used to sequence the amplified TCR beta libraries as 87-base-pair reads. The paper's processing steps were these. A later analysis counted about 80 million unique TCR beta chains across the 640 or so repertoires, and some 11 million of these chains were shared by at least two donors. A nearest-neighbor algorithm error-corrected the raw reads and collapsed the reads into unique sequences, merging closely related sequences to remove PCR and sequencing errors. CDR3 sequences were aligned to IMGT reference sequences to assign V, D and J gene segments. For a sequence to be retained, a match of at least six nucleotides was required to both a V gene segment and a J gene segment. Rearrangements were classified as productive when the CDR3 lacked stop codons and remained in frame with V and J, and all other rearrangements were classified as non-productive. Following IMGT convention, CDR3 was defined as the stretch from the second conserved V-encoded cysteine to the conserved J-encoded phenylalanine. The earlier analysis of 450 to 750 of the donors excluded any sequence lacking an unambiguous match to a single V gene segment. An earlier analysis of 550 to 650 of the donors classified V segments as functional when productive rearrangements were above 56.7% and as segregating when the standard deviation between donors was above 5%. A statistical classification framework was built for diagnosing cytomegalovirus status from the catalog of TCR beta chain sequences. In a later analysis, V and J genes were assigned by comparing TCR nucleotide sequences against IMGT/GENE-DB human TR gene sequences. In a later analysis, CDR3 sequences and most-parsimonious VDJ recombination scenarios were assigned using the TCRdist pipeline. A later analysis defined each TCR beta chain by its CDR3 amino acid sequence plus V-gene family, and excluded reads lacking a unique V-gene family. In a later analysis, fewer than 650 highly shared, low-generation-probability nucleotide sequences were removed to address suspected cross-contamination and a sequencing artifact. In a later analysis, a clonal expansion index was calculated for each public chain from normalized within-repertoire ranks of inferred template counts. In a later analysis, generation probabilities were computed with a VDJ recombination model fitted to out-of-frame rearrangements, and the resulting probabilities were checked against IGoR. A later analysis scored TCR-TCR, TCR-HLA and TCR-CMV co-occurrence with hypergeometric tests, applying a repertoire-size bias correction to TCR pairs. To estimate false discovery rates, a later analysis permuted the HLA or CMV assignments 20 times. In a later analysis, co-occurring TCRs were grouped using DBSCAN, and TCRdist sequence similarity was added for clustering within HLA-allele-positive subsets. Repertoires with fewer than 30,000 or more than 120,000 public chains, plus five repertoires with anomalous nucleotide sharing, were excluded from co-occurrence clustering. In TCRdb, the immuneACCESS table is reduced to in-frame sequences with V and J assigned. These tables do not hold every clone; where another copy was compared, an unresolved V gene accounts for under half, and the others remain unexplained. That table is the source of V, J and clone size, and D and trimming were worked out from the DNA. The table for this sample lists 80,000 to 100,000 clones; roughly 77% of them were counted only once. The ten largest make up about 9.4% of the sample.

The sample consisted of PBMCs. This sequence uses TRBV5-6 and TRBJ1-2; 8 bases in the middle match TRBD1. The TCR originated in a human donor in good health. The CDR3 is CASSEETGANYGYTF. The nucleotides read TGTGCCAGCAGCGAAGAGACAGGGGCCAACTATGGCTACACCTTC. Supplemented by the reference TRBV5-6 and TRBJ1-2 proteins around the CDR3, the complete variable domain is DAGVTQSPTHLIKTRGQQVTLRCSPKSGHDTVSWYQQALGQGPQFIFQYYEEEERQRGNFPDRFSGHQFPNYSSELNVNALLLGDSALYLCASSEETGANYGYTFGSGTRLTVV.